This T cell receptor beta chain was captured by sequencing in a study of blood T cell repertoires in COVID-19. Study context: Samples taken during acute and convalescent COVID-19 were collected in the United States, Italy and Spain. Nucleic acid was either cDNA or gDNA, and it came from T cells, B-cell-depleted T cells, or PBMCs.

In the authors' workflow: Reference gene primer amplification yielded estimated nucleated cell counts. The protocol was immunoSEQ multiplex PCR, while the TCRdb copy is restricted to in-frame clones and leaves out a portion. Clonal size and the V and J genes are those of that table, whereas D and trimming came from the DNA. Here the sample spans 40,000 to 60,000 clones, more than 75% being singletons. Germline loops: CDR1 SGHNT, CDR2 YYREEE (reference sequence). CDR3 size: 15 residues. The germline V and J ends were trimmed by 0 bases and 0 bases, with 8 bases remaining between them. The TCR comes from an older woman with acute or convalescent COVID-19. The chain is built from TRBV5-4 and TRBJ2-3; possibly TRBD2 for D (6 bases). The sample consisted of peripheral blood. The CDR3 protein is CASSLAGDSTDTQYF. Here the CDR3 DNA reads TGTGCCAGCAGCTTGGCGGGGGATAGCACAGATACGCAGTATTTT.